A single sample is the source of the 9 T cell receptor beta chains below, sequenced in a study of blood T cell dynamics during melanoma immunotherapy. Time point noted: pre-treatment baseline. Repertoires were generated with immunoSEQ multiplex PCR, while TCRdb's copy carries only in-frame clones and drops some. Among 7,000 or so clones, more than 65% were seen once, and the ten largest hold over 15%. This material consisted of blood, taken from a patient treated with checkpoint blockade. The receptors were gathered from a human donor with melanoma.

The chain joins TRBV30 to TRBJ1-2; perhaps TRBD1 as D (5 bases). Germline CDR1 is GTSNPN and CDR2 is SVGIG (reference sequence). Deletions cut 1 base from V and 8 bases from J, with 17 bases between. The CDR3 extends over 14 amino acids. The CDR3 DNA reads TGTGCCTGGAGTGCGATGGGGCGCAGTGACGGCTACACCTTC. Its protein product is CAWSAMGRSDGYTF.

The chain links TRBV6-5 to TRBJ1-2; 11 bases map to TRBD1. Trimming took 3 bases from V and 2 from J; bases not matched to a gene: 5. CDR3 length equals 16 residues. Germline V gene data show CDR1 as MNHEY and CDR2 as SVGAGI. The CDR3 sequence: CASSYRTGGSNYGYTF. The CDR3, as DNA: TGTGCCAGCAGTTATCGGACAGGGGGCTCGAACTATGGCTACACCTTC.

In DNA, the CDR3 is TGTGCCAGCAGCCCCGCACCTGGGGCCAACGTCCTGACTTTC. This encodes CASSPAPGANVLTF. The chain combines TRBV5-8 with TRBJ2-6, with D uncertain. In germline, CDR1 is SGHTS, CDR2 YDEGEE. The CDR3 is made up of 14 amino acids. Between the trimmed V and J ends, which lost 4 bases and 2 bases, there was a span of 7 bases.

The chain couples TRBV7-9 to TRBJ2-7, with no clear D. V dropped 1 base and J dropped 0 bases, with 22 bases sitting between them. Germline assignment: CDR1 SEHNR and CDR2 FQNEAQ (reference sequence). This CDR3 contains 19 residues. The CDR3 region has the DNA TGTGCCAGCAGCTTAGTTGGCTACCTCTCCAAGGGTAGCTCCTACGAGCAGTACTTC. Encoded protein: CASSLVGYLSKGSSYEQYF.

CDR3 DNA sequence: TGTGCCAGCAGCCTGGACAGGGAAGACGAGCAGTACTTC. Its translation is CASSLDREDEQYF. This chain connects TRBV5-4 to TRBJ2-7, with 8 bases fitting TRBD1. With 4 bases clipped from V and 5 bases from J, the junction kept 5 bases outside the gene matches. CDR1 SGHNT and CDR2 YYREEE come from the germline V gene (reference sequence). This CDR3 region has 13 residues.

V is TRBV18 and J is TRBJ1-2; no clear D gene. CDR3 length equals 13 residues. V lost 3 bases, J lost 6 bases, and 11 bases lay in between. Germline lookup yields CDR1 KGHSH and CDR2 LQKENI. The CDR3 bases are TGTGCCAGCTCACCCGTGGGAGATCATGGCTACACCTTC. Translating it yields CASSPVGDHGYTF.

This chain connects TRBV28 to TRBJ1-3; D remains ambiguous. The CDR3 is 12 amino acids. The germline CDR1 and CDR2 sequences are MDHEN and SYDVKM. V was shortened by 3 bases and J by 8 bases, with 8 bases between the two germline ends. The CDR3 DNA sequence: TGTGCCAGCAGTTTTTTTGATCACACCATATATTTT. Its protein is CASSFFDHTIYF.

The V gene is TRBV9, the J gene TRBJ2-2; 7 bases align to TRBD1. CDR1 and CDR2 (germline): SGDLS, YYNGEE. With V trimmed by 4 bases and J by 2 bases, 11 bases remained unmatched. CDR3 length equals 17 residues. Written as DNA, the CDR3 is TGTGCCAGCAGCCTACTGCCCGGGACAGTAAACACCGGGGAGCTGTTTTTT. Its translation: CASSLLPGTVNTGELFF.

CDR3 nucleotide sequence: TGTGCCAGCAGCGTAGCTGGTGGGGCCAACGTCCTGACTTTC. It translates to CASSVAGGANVLTF. The chain joins TRBV9 to TRBJ2-6; D gene uncertain. CDR3 length: 14 amino acids. CDR1 and CDR2 from the germline V gene are SGDLS and YYNGEE. The V and J ends lost 0 bases and 3 bases respectively, with 4 bases between them.